This is a list of T cell receptor beta chains from one sample in a study of T cell responses to AZD1222 COVID-19 vaccine. Generated by immunoSEQ multiplex PCR, the TCRdb table keeps only in-frame clones and is missing some. Of 130,000 or so clones in the sample, roughly 86% are singletons; the top ten hold less than 15%. Sequenced material: peripheral blood, taken on day 0 of AZD1222 vaccination. These receptors originate from an adult in good health. The CDR3 runs from the conserved cysteine through the conserved F or W. D genes are given only for firm matches. Only part of the rows carry a size: once, few, many, or a class if the clone is expanded.

v_call,clone_size,j_call,d_call,cdr3_nt,cdr3_aa
TRBV27,-,TRBJ1-2,-,TGTGCCAGCAGTCTTGGGGCGGGCACGGCCTACACCTTC,CASSLGAGTAYTF
TRBV4-3,-,TRBJ1-6,TRBD1,TGCGCCAGCAGCCAGGATGACAGGGGGAACCGTAATTCACCCCTCCACTTT,CASSQDDRGNRNSPLHF
TRBV4-1,-,TRBJ2-5,TRBD1,TGCGCCAGCAGCCAGGGGACAGGCGAAGAGACCCAGTACTTC,CASSQGTGEETQYF
TRBV28,-,TRBJ2-3,-,TGTGCCAGCAGTTTACGAGACATAGGCACAGATACGCAGTATTTT,CASSLRDIGTDTQYF
TRBV6-2/TRBV6-3,-,TRBJ2-5,TRBD2,TGTGCCAGCAGTAAACTTAGCGGGAGCACCCAGTACTTC,CASSKLSGSTQYF
TRBV4-3,-,TRBJ1-2,-,TGCGCCAGCAGCCTGAACAGGAGGGCTAACTATGGCTACACCTTC,CASSLNRRANYGYTF
TRBV5-6,-,TRBJ1-6,-,TGTGCCAGCAGCTTGCTGGGGGCTGTAAATTCACCCCTCCACTTT,CASSLLGAVNSPLHF
TRBV19,-,TRBJ1-1,TRBD1,TGTGCCAGTAGTATTGCAGGGGGCAGGACTGAAGCTTTCTTT,CASSIAGGRTEAFF
TRBV18,-,TRBJ1-2,-,TGTGCCAGCTCACCGGACAGCTATGGCTACACCTTC,CASSPDSYGYTF
TRBV5-5,-,TRBJ1-4,TRBD1,TGTGCCAGCAGCCCCCTCGGGACAGATCTAAGTGAAAAACTGTTTTTT,CASSPLGTDLSEKLFF
TRBV11-2,-,TRBJ2-4,-,TGTGCCAGCAAATCTAGGCTAGCCGAAAACATTCAGTACTTC,CASKSRLAENIQYF
TRBV10-3,-,TRBJ1-4,-,TGTGCCATCAGTGAGTCGGAGAAGGGAACTAATGAAAAACTGTTTTTT,CAISESEKGTNEKLFF
TRBV2,-,TRBJ1-1,TRBD1,TGTGCCAGCAGAGAAGAGACAGGGTTCGGCACTGAAGCTTTCTTT,CASREETGFGTEAFF
TRBV3-1/TRBV3-2,once,TRBJ2-2,-,TGTGCCAGCAGTCTCCAAGACGGGACTTGGGCAAAAAAGAGTGGCACCGGGGAGCTGTTTTTT,CASSLQDGTWAKKSGTGELFF
TRBV28,-,TRBJ1-6,-,TGTGCCAGCAGCCCCGACGGGAATTCACCCCTCCACTTT,CASSPDGNSPLHF
TRBV7-8,-,TRBJ2-6,-,TGTGCCAGCAGCCTCCGCCGGGGTTTTATTAGCTCTGGGGCCAACGTCCTGACTTTC,CASSLRRGFISSGANVLTF
TRBV6-2/TRBV6-3,-,TRBJ2-1,-,TGTGCCAGCAGTTTCGGACCCAATGCTGAGCAGTTCTTC,CASSFGPNAEQFF
TRBV19,-,TRBJ1-1,-,TGTGCCAGTAGTATATTAACAGGGCCCACTGAAGCTTTCTTT,CASSILTGPTEAFF
TRBV9,once,TRBJ1-1,-,TGTGCCAGCAGCGCCGGGGGCACTGAAGCTTTCTTT,CASSAGGTEAFF
TRBV7-8,-,TRBJ2-5,-,TGTGCCAGCAGCCCTCTGGGCAAAGAGACCCAGTACTTC,CASSPLGKETQYF
TRBV14,-,TRBJ1-3,-,TGTGCCAGCAGCCCAGGGGTCAGGGCTGGAAACACCATATATTTT,CASSPGVRAGNTIYF
TRBV9,-,TRBJ2-7,TRBD2,TGTGCCAGCAGCGTAGACCCTAGCGGGGTCAGAGGCGAGCAGTACTTC,CASSVDPSGVRGEQYF